Included here is one T cell receptor (beta chain) sequence, with context. This specimen belongs to a study of blood T cell repertoires in COVID-19. Study summary: COVID-19 samples, acute and convalescent, were from the United States, Italy and Spain. Sources were T cells, B-cell-depleted T cells, or PBMCs; the material itself was cDNA or gDNA.

Original data processing: Estimation of nucleated cell counts was performed using reference gene primer amplification. Profiling relied on immunoSEQ multiplex PCR, and the TCRdb table lists in-frame clones only, not all of them. Clone size and the V and J calls come from that table; the DNA yielded D and trimming. The sample lists roughly 130,000 clones, 65% to 80% occurring once. The CDR3 is 15 amino acids. The junction had 4 bases not matched to a gene; V was cut back by 3 bases and J by 5 bases. CDR1 is LNHDA and CDR2 is SQIVND in the germline V gene (reference sequence). This clonotype originated in a man aged 80 or over with acute or convalescent COVID-19. What was sequenced was peripheral blood. The chain recombines TRBV19 with TRBJ2-1; TRBD2 aligns across 10 bases. The CDR3 bases are TGTGCCAGTAGTATCCTGGGACTAGCGAACAATGAGCAGTTCTTC. This codes for CASSILGLANNEQFF.